The 15 T cell receptor beta chains below all came from one sample that was sequenced in a study of cytomegalovirus exposure and HLA in healthy donors. TCRdb's copy holds only in-frame clones and misses some; the assay was immunoSEQ multiplex PCR. The sample consists of about 130,000 clones, about 88% of them appearing once. Sequenced material: PBMCs. The receptors originated from a woman aged 18-30 years in good health and CMV-seropositive.

The rearrangement uses TRBV9 and TRBJ1-3; D unclear. CDR3 size: 14 residues. The V end was cut by 3 bases, the J end by 2 bases, with 9 bases between. Germline V CDR1 and CDR2: SGDLS, YYNGEE. The CDR3 protein is CASSAQTTGNTIYF. In nucleotides, the CDR3 is TGTGCCAGCAGCGCACAGACAACTGGAAACACCATATATTTT.

J is TRBJ1-2 and V is TRBV5-6, with D perhaps matching TRBD1 (5 bases). Germline values: CDR1 SGHDT, CDR2 YYEEEE. The CDR3 consists of 14 residues. V lost 5 bases, J lost 7 bases, and 18 bases lay in between. The CDR3 reads CASRHPPGGLGYTF. The CDR3 bases are TGTGCCAGCAGGCACCCCCCGGGGGGTCTTGGCTACACCTTC.

The rearrangement links TRBV5-4 to TRBJ2-7; maybe TRBD1 (5 bases). The germline V and J ends were trimmed by 1 base and 4 bases, with 15 bases remaining between them. The CDR3 is made up of 15 amino acids. CDR1 and CDR2 from the germline V gene are SGHNT and YYREEE (reference sequence). CDR3 protein: CASSLNGAGLYEQYF. CDR3 DNA sequence: TGTGCCAGCAGCTTGAATGGGGCAGGGTTGTACGAGCAGTACTTC.

CDR3 region: CASSRFGQNTEAFF. Written as DNA, the CDR3 is TGTGCCAGCAGCCGATTCGGACAGAACACTGAAGCTTTCTTT. This chain connects TRBV7-9 to TRBJ1-1; tentative D call: TRBD1 (5 bases). The CDR3 contains 14 residues. The V gene lost 5 bases and the J gene lost 1 base, with 11 bases spanning the gap. The germline V gene encodes CDR1 SEHNR and CDR2 FQNEAQ (reference sequence).

The gene calls are TRBV29-1 and TRBJ2-1; 10 positions match TRBD2. Per germline, CDR1 SQVTM and CDR2 ANQGSEA. CDR3 length: 13 amino acids. Trimming at V came to 7 bases and at J to 9 bases, leaving 9 bases not matched to a gene. CDR3 region: CSAGLAGVGEQFF. The CDR3 DNA reads TGCAGCGCTGGCCTAGCGGGGGTGGGTGAGCAGTTCTTC.

V gene TRBV28 combines with J gene TRBJ2-7; 11 positions match TRBD1. The J segment lost 0 bases and the V segment lost 3 bases, leaving 7 bases of the junction unmatched. Looked up from germline, CDR1 is MDHEN and CDR2 is SYDVKM. This CDR3 has 17 residues. The CDR3 nucleotides are TGTGCCAGCAGTTTCGGACAGGGGGCGATGAGCTCCTACGAGCAGTACTTC. Amino acids: CASSFGQGAMSSYEQYF. Complete variable domain (other parts from reference TRBV28 and TRBJ2-7): DVKVTQSSRYLVKRTGEKVFLECVQDMDHENMFWYRQDPGLGLRLIYFSYDVKMKEKGDIPEGYSVSREKKERFSLILESASTNQTSMYLCASSFGQGAMSSYEQYFGPGTRLTVT.

The V and J genes are TRBV5-1 and TRBJ1-2; 9 bases fit TRBD1. The CDR3 is made up of 15 amino acids. Germline lookup yields CDR1 SGHRS and CDR2 YFSETQ. The J segment lost 2 bases and the V segment lost 0 bases, leaving 2 bases of the junction unmatched. Here the CDR3 reads CASSLGGTGNYGYTF. The CDR3 DNA reads as TGCGCCAGCAGCTTGGGAGGGACAGGGAACTATGGCTACACCTTC. The whole variable domain, remainder taken from reference TRBV5-1 and TRBJ1-2, is KAGVTQTPRYLIKTRGQQVTLSCSPISGHRSVSWYQQTPGQGLQFLFEYFSETQRNKGNFPGRFSGRQFSNSRSEMNVSTLELGDSALYLCASSLGGTGNYGYTFGSGTRLTVV.

The chain has TRBV11-2 and TRBJ2-5; 8 bases align to TRBD1. Germline assignment: CDR1 SGHAT and CDR2 FQNNGV. Trimming cost V 7 bases and J 5 bases; bases outside gene matches: 9. This CDR3 is 14 amino acids long. The CDR3 spells CASNPRTGRETQYF. In DNA, the CDR3 is TGTGCCAGCAACCCTCGGACAGGGAGGGAGACCCAGTACTTC.

This chain links TRBV7-9 with TRBJ2-1; 12 bases map to TRBD2. J lost 6 bases, V lost 3 bases, and 6 bases had no gene match. CDR1 SEHNR and CDR2 FQNEAQ come from the germline V gene (reference sequence). The CDR3 loop spans 16 amino acids. The chain's CDR3 is CASSFLLAGGSNEQFF. In DNA, the CDR3 is TGTGCCAGCAGCTTTCTGCTAGCGGGGGGGAGCAATGAGCAGTTCTTC.

The chain carries TRBV11-2 and TRBJ2-1; D is possibly TRBD2 (7 bases). Germline loops: CDR1 SGHAT, CDR2 FQNNGV. This CDR3 region has 15 residues. Trimming shortened V by 4 bases and J by 9 bases, and 19 bases separated the two germline ends. CDR3 residues: CASSSWGGLSSEQFF. The CDR3 nucleotides read TGTGCCAGCAGCTCTTGGGGGGGGCTGTCGTCTGAGCAGTTCTTC.

The chain uses TRBV5-4 and TRBJ2-4; D might be TRBD1 (5 bases). V dropped 0 bases and J dropped 0 bases, with 13 bases sitting between them. CDR3 length: 17 residues. Germline CDR1 and CDR2: SGHNT and YYREEE (reference sequence). Here the CDR3 DNA reads TGTGCCAGCAGCTTGGGGGGCGCGGTCCTAGCCAAAAACATTCAGTACTTC. As protein: CASSLGGAVLAKNIQYF.

The gene calls are TRBV29-1 and TRBJ1-3; tentatively, D is TRBD1 (5 bases). Trimming took off 7 bases at V and 0 bases at J, with 13 bases between the two ends. The CDR3 has 14 amino acids. CDR1 and CDR2 from the germline V gene are SQVTM and ANQGSEA. CDR3 loop: CSATVSRSGNTIYF. Written as DNA, the CDR3 is TGCAGCGCGACAGTATCCCGCTCTGGAAACACCATATATTTT.

The chain recombines TRBV6-6 with TRBJ2-5; 11 bases fit TRBD1. Per the germline V gene, CDR1 is MNHNY and CDR2 is SVGAGI (reference sequence). Trimming removed 5 bases from V and 5 bases from J; junction bases left unmatched: 7. There are 15 residues in the CDR3. This CDR3 reads CASSPGTGGLETQYF. CDR3 nucleotides: TGTGCCAGCAGTCCAGGGACAGGGGGGCTGGAGACCCAGTACTTC.

This rearrangement joins TRBV4-3 to TRBJ1-3, with TRBD1 as a possible D gene (5 bases). The V gene lost 1 base and the J gene lost 7 bases, with 8 bases spanning the gap. This CDR3 contains 13 residues. Per the germline V gene, CDR1 is LGHNA and CDR2 is YSLEER. The CDR3 DNA reads TGCGCCAGCAGCCAAGGTGGGGCGAACACCATATATTTT. Translation gives CASSQGGANTIYF.

This chain uses TRBV7-6 with TRBJ2-7; a possible D gene is TRBD1 (6 bases). Germline V gene sequence: CDR1 SGHVS, CDR2 FNYEAQ. The CDR3 runs to 12 residues. Trimming left V 5 bases short and J 5 bases short, with 10 bases between. CDR3 coding DNA: TGTGCCAGCAGCCGAGGGGGAAACGAGCAGTACTTC. As protein: CASSRGGNEQYF.